This T cell receptor (beta chain) was recorded in a study of CD8+ T cells in alopecia areata. Overall study findings and caveats: Lesional scalp, notably in alopecia totalis/universalis, had clonality above that of normal scalp.

Obtained from alopecia areata patients were lesional scalp punch biopsies along with peripheral blood. The sorting of PBMCs gave CD4+ and CD8+ T cells. TCR sequencing used cDNA made by reverse transcription of extracted RNA. Method: immunoSEQ multiplex PCR; TCRdb's copy keeps in-frame clones and lacks some. This table holds approximately 34,000 clones, roughly 53% found once. The CDR3 is made up of 14 amino acids. Per the germline V gene, CDR1 is SGHRS and CDR2 is YFSETQ. Trimming cost V 0 bases and J 6 bases, with 10 bases left between them. The table lists this clone with a few counts. The antigen is unknown.

The origin of this receptor is a human donor with alopecia areata. V is TRBV5-1 and J is TRBJ2-1, with D perhaps matching TRBD1 (5 bases). Sequences were obtained from NKG2D-high CD8+ T cells sorted from blood. CDR3 DNA: TGCGCCAGCAGCTTGGAAGGGGCTGGCAATGAGCAGTTCTTC. Its protein is CASSLEGAGNEQFF.